Listed here are 30 T cell receptor beta chains from one sample, sequenced in a study of naive and memory T cell subsets. Broader study findings: A few larger clonotypes appeared in naive repertoires, especially CD8, possibly memory cells re-expressing CD45RA.

No antigen has been assigned to these receptors. An equimolar mix of two oligonucleotides served as the beta constant-region primer for TRBC1 and TRBC2. The ligated cDNA underwent four PCR rounds using SP2 and nested alpha and beta constant-region primers. TCRdb passed the UMI-ligation and nested PCR reads through MiXCR, listing each CDR3 protein once. The table has about 150,000 distinct CDR3 sequences, 20% to 25% seen once. Sequenced sample: naive CD4+ T cells from blood. These receptors were taken from a human donor in good health.

The V and J genes are TRBV5-1 and TRBJ2-7, with D possibly being TRBD2 (5 bases). Trimming stripped 4 bases from V and 6 bases from J, with 17 bases between. CDR1 and CDR2 (germline): SGHRS, YFSETQ. This CDR3 contains 14 residues. CDR3 region: CASSLGLPSGEQYF. The CDR3 DNA follows: TGCGCCAGCAGCCTCGGACTGCCCTCCGGCGAGCAGTACTTC. The complete variable domain, with remaining parts taken from reference TRBV5-1 and TRBJ2-7, reads KAGVTQTPRYLIKTRGQQVTLSCSPISGHRSVSWYQQTPGQGLQFLFEYFSETQRNKGNFPGRFSGRQFSNSRSEMNVSTLELGDSALYLCASSLGLPSGEQYFGPGTRLTVT.

There are a few counts of this clonotype. The chain couples TRBV7-6 to TRBJ2-5; D tentatively reads TRBD1 or TRBD2 (5 bases each). The V and J ends lost 5 bases and 3 bases respectively, with 16 bases between them. The CDR3 sequence is 15 residues long. CDR1 and CDR2 (germline): SGHVS, FNYEAQ. CDR3 sequence reads: CASSPSSGTKETQYF. The CDR3 DNA reads as TGTGCCAGCAGCCCCAGTTCGGGGACGAAAGAGACCCAGTACTTC.

This clonotype was seen only once. V and J are TRBV11-1 and TRBJ2-3, with D tentatively TRBD2 (6 bases). This CDR3 has 15 residues. Germline-derived CDR1 and CDR2 are SGHAT and FQDESV (reference sequence). Trimming left V 5 bases short and J 5 bases short, with 17 bases between. The CDR3 here is CASSGRLGKLDTQYF. The CDR3 region has the DNA TGTGCCAGCAGCGGGCGACTAGGAAAACTAGATACGCAGTATTTT.

V and J are TRBV5-1 and TRBJ2-5, with 16 nucleotides matching TRBD2. The CDR3 runs 18 residues. J lost 1 base, V lost 4 bases, and 7 bases had no gene match. CDR1 is SGHRS, CDR2 YFSETQ, per germline. The CDR3 here is CASSPPGLAGGRQETQYF. The DNA for the CDR3 is TGCGCCAGCAGCCCACCGGGACTAGCGGGAGGGCGCCAAGAGACCCAGTACTTC. Full variable domain (rest looked up from reference TRBV5-1 and TRBJ2-5): KAGVTQTPRYLIKTRGQQVTLSCSPISGHRSVSWYQQTPGQGLQFLFEYFSETQRNKGNFPGRFSGRQFSNSRSEMNVSTLELGDSALYLCASSPPGLAGGRQETQYFGPGTRLLVL.

The J gene is TRBJ1-2, the V gene TRBV28, with a weak D call TRBD1 (5 bases). The CDR3 has 14 residues. V shed 3 bases and J shed 5 bases, with 13 bases lying between them. The germline V gene has CDR1 MDHEN and CDR2 SYDVKM. The CDR3 region is CASSLGLGTYGYTF. The DNA of the CDR3 is TGTGCCAGCAGTTTGGGACTAGGGACGTATGGCTACACCTTC.

This clonotype was seen more than once but under ten times. The rearrangement joins TRBV5-6 to TRBJ2-7, with no clear D. Trimming pared 0 bases from V and 3 bases from J, leaving 10 bases between. The CDR3 extends over 14 amino acids. CDR1 and CDR2 (germline): SGHDT, YYEEEE. For the CDR3, the DNA is TGTGCCAGCAGCTTGGGAACCCTAGACTACGAGCAGTACTTC. As protein: CASSLGTLDYEQYF.

The J gene is TRBJ2-7, the V gene TRBV30; 7 bases align to TRBD2. Per germline, CDR1 GTSNPN and CDR2 SVGIG (reference sequence). V lost 3 bases to trimming and J lost 4 bases; unmatched junction nucleotides: 6. The CDR3 contains 13 residues. CDR3 region: CAWSRGSGYEQYF. The CDR3 DNA sequence: TGTGCCTGGAGCCGAGGTAGCGGGTACGAGCAGTACTTC.

This clonotype was seen repeatedly, ten times or more. The rearrangement joins TRBV2 to TRBJ2-1; D ambiguous. In germline, CDR1 is SNHLY, CDR2 FYNNEI. CDR3 length equals 14 residues. V shed 2 bases and J shed 6 bases, with 11 bases lying between them. The CDR3 protein is CASSEFTVGNEQFF. CDR3 DNA: TGTGCCAGCAGTGAATTTACTGTTGGCAATGAGCAGTTCTTC.

This clonotype was observed at least ten times. The rearrangement links TRBV20-1 to TRBJ2-6; possibly TRBD2 for D (6 bases). This CDR3 has 18 amino acids. Trimming left V 5 bases short and J 2 bases short, with 22 bases between. The V gene's germline CDR1 is DFQATT and CDR2 SNEGSKA (reference sequence). DNA of the CDR3: TGCAGTGCTCCCACGGCGGGGTTTTTGCTCGCTGGGGCCAACGTCCTGACTTTC. As protein: CSAPTAGFLLAGANVLTF.

This clonotype was seen repeatedly, ten times or more. The chain has TRBV2 and TRBJ2-7; D is ambiguous. Germline values: CDR1 SNHLY, CDR2 FYNNEI. The CDR3 spans 10 residues. V shed 8 bases and J shed 5 bases, with 7 bases lying between them. The CDR3 coding sequence is TGTGCCAGCCTAAGGGACGAGCAGTACTTC. It specifies CASLRDEQYF.

This clonotype was picked up a small number of times. The chain carries TRBV6-5 and TRBJ2-6; tentative D call: TRBD2 (6 bases). The V end lost 4 bases, the J end lost 4 bases, and 11 bases lay between the germline ends. The CDR3 has 15 amino acids. Germline assignment: CDR1 MNHEY and CDR2 SVGAGI. The DNA of the CDR3 is TGTGCCAGCAGTTTTTGGGGGGACGGGGCCAACGTCCTGACTTTC. Its translation is CASSFWGDGANVLTF.

This clonotype has ten or more counts. The chain links TRBV19 to TRBJ2-2, with TRBD1 matching over 7 bases. Trimming cost V 6 bases and J 2 bases; bases outside gene matches: 6. The CDR3 totals 15 residues. Germline V gives CDR1 LNHDA, CDR2 SQIVND (reference sequence). CDR3: CASRKGTANTGELFF. The CDR3 coding sequence is TGTGCCAGTAGAAAGGGGACAGCTAACACCGGGGAGCTGTTTTTT.

This clonotype appeared a few times. V usage is TRBV6-5 and J usage is TRBJ2-4; TRBD2 is a possible D gene (6 bases). Trimming left V 6 bases short and J 13 bases short, with 22 bases between. Germline values: CDR1 MNHEY, CDR2 SVGAGI. This CDR3 contains 14 residues. Written as DNA, the CDR3 is TGTGCCAGCAGCTATAGCAGGGACCTAGCGATGCAGTACTTC. Translation: CASSYSRDLAMQYF.

This clonotype was found a few times. This chain joins TRBV28 and TRBJ2-7; the match to TRBD1 covers 10 bases. The CDR3 extends over 15 amino acids. With V trimmed by 7 bases and J by 4 bases, 10 bases remained unmatched. Germline-derived CDR1 and CDR2 are MDHEN and SYDVKM. This CDR3 reads CASTTPGQGRYEQYF. The CDR3 nucleotides read TGTGCCAGCACCACCCCGGGACAGGGGAGGTACGAGCAGTACTTC. The full variable domain, in which reference TRBV28 and TRBJ2-7 provide the parts outside the CDR3, is DVKVTQSSRYLVKRTGEKVFLECVQDMDHENMFWYRQDPGLGLRLIYFSYDVKMKEKGDIPEGYSVSREKKERFSLILESASTNQTSMYLCASTTPGQGRYEQYFGPGTRLTVT.

This clonotype has only one observation. Compared with germline, one end of the junction differs, possibly owing to a read error. This sequence joins TRBV27 and TRBJ2-2; possibly TRBD1 for D (6 bases). The CDR3 runs to 16 residues. Per germline, CDR1 MNHEY and CDR2 SMNVEV (reference sequence). The CDR3 is CASSSKTGNPTRELFF. The CDR3 region has the DNA TGTGCCAGCAGTTCAAAAACAGGGAATCCCACCCGGGAGCTGTTTTTT.

V gene TRBV5-1 combines with J gene TRBJ2-7, with 7 bases matching TRBD2. Germline V gene data show CDR1 as SGHRS and CDR2 as YFSETQ. The V segment lost 0 bases and the J segment 0 bases; nucleotides outside the gene matches: 9. The CDR3 has 17 amino acids. DNA for the CDR3: TGCGCCAGCAGCTTGGTCCAACTAGGCGGGAGCTCCTACGAGCAGTACTTC. Amino acid sequence: CASSLVQLGGSSYEQYF.

This clonotype was detected ten times or more. This sequence joins TRBV9 and TRBJ2-3; 8 nucleotides line up with TRBD2. V gave up 6 bases and J gave up 3 bases; unmatched junction bases: 15. CDR3 length equals 17 residues. Germline-derived CDR1 and CDR2 are SGDLS and YYNGEE. Written as DNA, the CDR3 is TGTGCCAGCACCAAGAGGGGTAGCGGGATTGAAACAGATACGCAGTATTTT. Residues: CASTKRGSGIETDTQYF.

This clonotype was detected a few times. The V and J genes are TRBV27 and TRBJ2-3, with D perhaps matching TRBD1 or TRBD2 (5 bases each). Trimming took off 3 bases at V and 6 bases at J, with 19 bases between the two ends. The CDR3 totals 16 residues. Germline assignment: CDR1 MNHEY and CDR2 SMNVEV (reference sequence). CDR3 in amino acids: CASSLFRGPQLDTQYF. DNA for the CDR3: TGTGCCAGCAGTTTGTTCCGGGGACCGCAGCTGGATACGCAGTATTTT.

This chain links TRBV27 with TRBJ2-1; no clear D gene. V lost 2 bases and J lost 4, with 15 bases in between. CDR3 length: 16 residues. Per the germline V gene, CDR1 is MNHEY and CDR2 is SMNVEV (reference sequence). CDR3 region: CASSLRSYGEYNEQFF. CDR3 bases: TGTGCCAGCAGTTTAAGGAGTTATGGGGAATACAATGAGCAGTTCTTC.

Here the CDR3 reads CASSGRTGDQPQHF. For the CDR3, the DNA is TGTGCCAGCAGTGGGCGGACAGGAGATCAGCCCCAGCATTTT. V is TRBV6-1 and J is TRBJ1-5; 7 nucleotides line up with TRBD1. V was pared by 4 bases and J by 5 bases, with 5 bases of the junction left unmatched. Germline V gene sequence: CDR1 MNHNS, CDR2 SASEGT. CDR3 size: 14 residues.

This clonotype has just one count. This chain connects TRBV5-1 to TRBJ2-1; 11 bases fit TRBD2. The CDR3 is made up of 17 amino acids. Germline V gene lookup returns CDR1 SGHRS and CDR2 YFSETQ. The junction had 6 bases not matched to a gene; V was cut back by 2 bases and J by 2 bases. For the CDR3, the DNA is TGCGCCAGCAGCTTTACTAGCGGGAGTAACCCCTACAATGAGCAGTTCTTC. Encoded protein: CASSFTSGSNPYNEQFF.

This clonotype has at least ten counts. The chain uses TRBV29-1 and TRBJ1-4; no firm D call. CDR1 and CDR2 (germline): SQVTM, ANQGSEA. This CDR3 comprises 13 residues. The germline V and J ends were trimmed by 4 bases and 8 bases, with 14 bases remaining between them. The CDR3 spells CSVVPSLGEKLFF. CDR3 coding DNA: TGCAGCGTTGTGCCGAGCCTTGGAGAAAAACTGTTTTTT. Together with reference TRBV29-1 and TRBJ1-4, the CDR3 gives the full variable domain: SAVISQKPSRDICQRGTSLTIQCQVDSQVTMMFWYRQQPGQSLTLIATANQGSEATYESGFVIDKFPISRPNLTFSTLTVSNMSPEDSSIYLCSVVPSLGEKLFFGSGTQLSVL.

The rearrangement links TRBV4-2 to TRBJ2-2; 7 bases map to TRBD2. There are 16 residues in the CDR3. V was pared by 4 bases and J by 1 base, with 6 bases of the junction left unmatched. In germline, CDR1 is LGHNA, CDR2 YNFKEQ. The CDR3 DNA follows: TGTGCCAGCAGCCTAAGACCTAGCGGGAACACCGGGGAGCTGTTTTTT. Encoded protein: CASSLRPSGNTGELFF.

This clonotype was seen more than once but under ten times. This chain links TRBV5-1 with TRBJ2-7; 7 nucleotides agree with TRBD1. CDR1 is SGHRS, CDR2 YFSETQ, per germline. This CDR3 has 14 amino acids. Unmatched junction bases numbered 11, after V lost 4 bases and J lost 7 bases. CDR3 loop: CASSTSTGSREQYF. DNA for the CDR3: TGCGCCAGCAGCACCTCGACAGGGTCGAGGGAGCAGTACTTC.

There are many counts of this clonotype. The chain recombines TRBV18 with TRBJ2-1; D is possibly TRBD2 (6 bases). Germline lookup yields CDR1 KGHSH and CDR2 LQKENI. V lost 1 base and J 5 bases, leaving 15 bases between the germline ends. The CDR3 runs to 16 residues. The CDR3 reads CASSPLARDPNNEQFF. The CDR3 nucleotides read TGTGCCAGCTCACCACTAGCGCGGGATCCAAACAATGAGCAGTTCTTC.

This clonotype was counted many times. This chain joins TRBV11-2 and TRBJ2-1; the D gene is possibly TRBD2 (5 bases). The CDR3 is 15 amino acids. V lost 4 bases and J lost 2, with 12 bases in between. Germline V gene data show CDR1 as SGHAT and CDR2 as FQNNGV. CDR3 nucleotides: TGTGCCAGCAGCTCAGTCGGCGGGCCCTACAATGAGCAGTTCTTC. Its protein is CASSSVGGPYNEQFF.

Comment on this clonotype: An end of the junction does not agree with germline; a read error may underlie this. V is TRBV29-1 and J is TRBJ2-3; the D call may be TRBD1 or TRBD2 (5 bases each). Per germline, CDR1 SQVTM and CDR2 ANQGSEA. The CDR3 spans 16 residues. Here the CDR3 DNA reads TGCAGCGTGGAAGCTAGAGGGATGGGGCCTTGGGATACGCAGTATTTT. This gives the protein CSVEARGMGPWDTQYF.

The CDR3 DNA reads TGCAGTGCTCCCCCCCGGGACAGGGGACGCTACACCTTC. Protein product: CSAPPRDRGRYTF. This chain connects TRBV20-1 to TRBJ1-2, with 10 nucleotides matching TRBD1. Trimming cost V 5 bases and J 9 bases; bases outside gene matches: 9. This CDR3 spans 13 amino acids. Germline V gene data show CDR1 as DFQATT and CDR2 as SNEGSKA (reference sequence).

The CDR3 region is CATSPRTTDTQYF. CDR3 coding DNA: TGTGCCACCAGTCCCAGGACCACAGATACGCAGTATTTT. The chain employs TRBV24-1 and TRBJ2-3; D gene uncertain. Trimming took 6 bases from V and 2 from J, leaving 8 bases between them. CDR1 is KGHDR, CDR2 SFDVKD, per germline. The CDR3 sequence is 13 residues long.

The CDR3 sequence: CSATPGTGGGEQYF. CDR3 nucleotides: TGCAGCGCGACCCCCGGGACAGGGGGTGGGGAGCAGTACTTC. The chain is built from TRBV29-1 and TRBJ2-7, with 11 bases lining up with TRBD1. Trimming took 7 bases from V and 7 from J; bases not matched to a gene: 12. The germline CDR1 and CDR2 sequences are SQVTM and ANQGSEA. The CDR3 totals 14 residues.